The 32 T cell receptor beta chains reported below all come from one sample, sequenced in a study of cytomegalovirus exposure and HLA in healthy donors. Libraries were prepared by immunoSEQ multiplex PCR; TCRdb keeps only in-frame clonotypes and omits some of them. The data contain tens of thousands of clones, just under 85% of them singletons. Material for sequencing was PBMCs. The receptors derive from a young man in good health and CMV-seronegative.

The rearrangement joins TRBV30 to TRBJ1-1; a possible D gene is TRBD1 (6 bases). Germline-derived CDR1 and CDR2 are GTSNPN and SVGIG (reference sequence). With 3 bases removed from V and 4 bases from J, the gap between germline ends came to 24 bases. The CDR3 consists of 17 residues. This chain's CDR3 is CAWRKKTTTGIGTEAFF. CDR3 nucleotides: TGTGCCTGGAGGAAAAAAACTACAACAGGGATCGGCACTGAAGCTTTCTTT.

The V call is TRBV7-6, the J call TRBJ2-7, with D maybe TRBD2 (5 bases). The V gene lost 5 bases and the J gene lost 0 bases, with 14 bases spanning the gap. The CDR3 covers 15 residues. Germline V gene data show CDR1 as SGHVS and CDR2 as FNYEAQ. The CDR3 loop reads CASSAYMGSSYEQYF. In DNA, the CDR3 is TGTGCCAGCAGCGCATACATGGGGAGCTCCTACGAGCAGTACTTC. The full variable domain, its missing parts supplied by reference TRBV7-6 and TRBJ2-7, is GAGVSQSPRYKVTKRGQDVALRCDPISGHVSLYWYRQALGQGPEFLTYFNYEAQQDKSGLPNDRFSAERPEGSISTLTIQRTEQRDSAMYRCASSAYMGSSYEQYFGPGTRLTVT.

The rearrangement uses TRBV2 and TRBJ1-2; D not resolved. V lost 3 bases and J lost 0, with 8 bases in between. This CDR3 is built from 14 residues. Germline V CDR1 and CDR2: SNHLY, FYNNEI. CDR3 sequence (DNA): TGTGCCAGCAGTGACCCCGGGACTAACTATGGCTACACCTTC. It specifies CASSDPGTNYGYTF.

This CDR3 reads CASGAAGGITDTQYF. Written as DNA, the CDR3 is TGCGCCAGCGGCGCAGCGGGGGGCATCACAGATACGCAGTATTTT. The gene calls are TRBV5-1 and TRBJ2-3; the match to TRBD2 covers 9 bases. Germline trimming cut 7 bases from V and 2 bases from J; bases unmatched to any gene: 8. Germline values: CDR1 SGHRS, CDR2 YFSETQ. The CDR3 runs 15 residues.

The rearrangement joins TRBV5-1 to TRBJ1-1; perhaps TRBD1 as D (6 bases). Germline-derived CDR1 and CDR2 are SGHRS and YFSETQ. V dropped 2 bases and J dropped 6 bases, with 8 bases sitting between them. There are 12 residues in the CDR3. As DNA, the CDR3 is TGCGCCAGCAGCTTCAGGGGAGCTGAAGCTTTCTTT. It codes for CASSFRGAEAFF.

The DNA of the CDR3 is TGTGCCAGCAGGGGGACACTTCAGCCCCAGCATTTT. It translates to CASRGTLQPQHF. This chain uses TRBV2 with TRBJ1-5; maybe TRBD1 (6 bases). The CDR3 loop spans 12 amino acids. Germline V gene lookup returns CDR1 SNHLY and CDR2 FYNNEI. V lost 6 bases and J lost 6, with 9 bases in between.

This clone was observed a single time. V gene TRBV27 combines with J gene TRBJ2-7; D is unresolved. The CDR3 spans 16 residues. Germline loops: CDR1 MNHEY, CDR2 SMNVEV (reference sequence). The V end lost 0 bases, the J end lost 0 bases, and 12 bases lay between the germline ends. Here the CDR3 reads CASSLSVKTRSYEQYV. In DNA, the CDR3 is TGTGCCAGCAGTTTATCGGTGAAGACTCGCTCCTACGAGCAGTACGTC.

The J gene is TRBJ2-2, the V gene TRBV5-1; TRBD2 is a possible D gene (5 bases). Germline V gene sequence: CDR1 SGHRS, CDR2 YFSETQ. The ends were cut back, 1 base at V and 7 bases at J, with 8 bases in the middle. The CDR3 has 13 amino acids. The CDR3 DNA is TGCGCCAGCAGCTTGTCGGGAAGCGGGGAGCTGTTTTTT. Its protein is CASSLSGSGELFF.

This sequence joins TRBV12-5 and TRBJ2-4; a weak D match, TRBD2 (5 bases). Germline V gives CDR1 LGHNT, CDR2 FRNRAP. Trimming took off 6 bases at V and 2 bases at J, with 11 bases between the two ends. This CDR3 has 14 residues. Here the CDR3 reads CASGPGSSKNIQYF. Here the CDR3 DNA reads TGTGCTAGTGGCCCTGGGAGCTCCAAAAACATTCAGTACTTC.

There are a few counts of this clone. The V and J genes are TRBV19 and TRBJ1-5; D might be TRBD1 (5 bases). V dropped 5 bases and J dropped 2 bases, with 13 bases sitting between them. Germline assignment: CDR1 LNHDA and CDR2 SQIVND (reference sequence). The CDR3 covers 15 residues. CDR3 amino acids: CASSPGWGGNQPQHF. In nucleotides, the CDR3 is TGTGCCAGTAGTCCAGGATGGGGGGGCAATCAGCCCCAGCATTTT. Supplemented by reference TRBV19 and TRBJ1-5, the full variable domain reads DGGITQSPKYLFRKEGQNVTLSCEQNLNHDAMYWYRQDPGQGLRLIYYSQIVNDFQKGDIAEGYSVSREKKESFPLTVTSAQKNPTAFYLCASSPGWGGNQPQHFGDGTRLSIL.

The CDR3 reads CASSYLRVDRGNEQFF. In nucleotides, the CDR3 is TGTGCCAGCAGTTACCTTAGGGTAGACAGGGGCAATGAGCAGTTCTTC. V and J are TRBV6-6 and TRBJ2-1; 8 nucleotides line up with TRBD1. Trimming removed 2 bases from V and 6 bases from J; junction bases left unmatched: 9. Germline CDR1 and CDR2: MNHNY and SVGAGI (reference sequence). This CDR3 contains 16 residues.

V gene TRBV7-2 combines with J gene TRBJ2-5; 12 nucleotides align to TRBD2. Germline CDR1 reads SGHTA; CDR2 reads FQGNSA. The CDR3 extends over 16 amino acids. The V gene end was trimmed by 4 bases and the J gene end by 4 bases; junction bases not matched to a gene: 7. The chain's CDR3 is CASSSLAGGAGETQYF. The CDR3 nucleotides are TGTGCCAGCAGCTCCCTAGCGGGGGGGGCGGGAGAGACCCAGTACTTC.

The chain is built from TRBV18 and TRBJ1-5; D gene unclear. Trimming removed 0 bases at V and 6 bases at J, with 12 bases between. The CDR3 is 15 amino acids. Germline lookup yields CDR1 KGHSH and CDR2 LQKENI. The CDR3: CASSPPQMEGQPQHF. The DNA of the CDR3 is TGTGCCAGCTCACCACCACAGATGGAGGGTCAGCCCCAGCATTTT.

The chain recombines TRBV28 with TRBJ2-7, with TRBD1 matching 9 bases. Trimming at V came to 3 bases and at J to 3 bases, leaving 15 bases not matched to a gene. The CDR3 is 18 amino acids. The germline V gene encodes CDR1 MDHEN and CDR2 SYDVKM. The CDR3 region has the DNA TGTGCCAGCAGTTTTGGAGGGACAGGGATCCTATTAATCTACGAGCAGTACTTC. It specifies CASSFGGTGILLIYEQYF.

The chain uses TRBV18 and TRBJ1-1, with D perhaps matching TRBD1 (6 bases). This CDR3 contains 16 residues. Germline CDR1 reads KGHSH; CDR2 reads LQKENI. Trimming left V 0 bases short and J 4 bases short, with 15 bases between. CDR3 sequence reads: CASSPPGAAVGTEAFF. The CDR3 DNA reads TGTGCCAGCTCACCACCGGGGGCAGCCGTGGGCACTGAAGCTTTCTTT.

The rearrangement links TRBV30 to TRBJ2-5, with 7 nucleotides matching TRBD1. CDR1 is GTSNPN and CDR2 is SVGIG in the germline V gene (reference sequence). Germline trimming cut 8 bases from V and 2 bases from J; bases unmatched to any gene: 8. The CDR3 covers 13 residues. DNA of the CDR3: TGTGCCCAGACGGGCAGGGGGCAAGAGACCCAGTACTTC. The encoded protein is CAQTGRGQETQYF. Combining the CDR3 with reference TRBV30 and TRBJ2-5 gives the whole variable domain SQTIHQWPATLVQPVGSPLSLECTVEGTSNPNLYWYRQAAGRGLQLLFYSVGIGQISSEVPQNLSASRPQDRQFILSSKKLLLSDSGFYLCAQTGRGQETQYFGPGTRLLVL.

CDR3 sequence (DNA): TGTGCCAGCAGCCCCACCGGGACTAGCGGAACCTACGAGCAGTACTTC. Residues: CASSPTGTSGTYEQYF. V is TRBV5-4 and J is TRBJ2-7; TRBD2 matches at 11 bases. From germline, CDR1 is SGHNT and CDR2 YYREEE (reference sequence). The CDR3 sequence is 16 residues long. The V gene end was trimmed by 4 bases and the J gene end by 2 bases; junction bases not matched to a gene: 8.

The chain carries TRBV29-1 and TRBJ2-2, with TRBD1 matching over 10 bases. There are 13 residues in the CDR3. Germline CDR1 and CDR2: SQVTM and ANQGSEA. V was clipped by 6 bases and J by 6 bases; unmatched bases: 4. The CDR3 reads CSVDRGQAGELFF. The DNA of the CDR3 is TGCAGCGTCGACAGGGGGCAAGCCGGGGAGCTGTTTTTT.

The CDR3 nucleotides read TGTGCCAGCTCACCAGGACAGGTTACTGAAGCTTTCTTT. It yields the protein CASSPGQVTEAFF. This sequence joins TRBV18 and TRBJ1-1; 7 bases agree with TRBD1. The CDR3 has 13 amino acids. Germline loops: CDR1 KGHSH, CDR2 LQKENI. V dropped 2 bases and J dropped 5; count of bases not matched to a gene: 2.

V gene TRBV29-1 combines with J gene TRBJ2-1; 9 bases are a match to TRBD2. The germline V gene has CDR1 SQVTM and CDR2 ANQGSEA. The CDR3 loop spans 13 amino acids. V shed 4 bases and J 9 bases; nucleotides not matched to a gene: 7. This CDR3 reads CSVVSGRYGEQFF. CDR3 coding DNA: TGCAGCGTTGTTAGCGGGAGATACGGTGAGCAGTTCTTC.

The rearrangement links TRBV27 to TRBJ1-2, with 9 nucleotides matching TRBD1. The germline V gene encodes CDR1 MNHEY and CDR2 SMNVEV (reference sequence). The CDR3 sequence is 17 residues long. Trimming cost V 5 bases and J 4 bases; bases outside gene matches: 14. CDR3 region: CASSNSQRQGVGYGYTF. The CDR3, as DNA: TGTGCCAGCAGTAACAGCCAAAGACAGGGGGTGGGCTATGGCTACACCTTC.

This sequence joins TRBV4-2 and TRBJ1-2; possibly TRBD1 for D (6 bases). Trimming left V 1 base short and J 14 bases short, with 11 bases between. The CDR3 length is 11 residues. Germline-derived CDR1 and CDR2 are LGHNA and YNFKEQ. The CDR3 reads CASSQGAGETF. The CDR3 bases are TGTGCCAGCAGCCAAGGGGCAGGGGAGACCTTC.

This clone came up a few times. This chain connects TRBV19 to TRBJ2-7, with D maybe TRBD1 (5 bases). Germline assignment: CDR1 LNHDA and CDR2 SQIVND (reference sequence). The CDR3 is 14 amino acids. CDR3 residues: CASKPKGLAYEQYF. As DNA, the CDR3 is TGTGCTTCGAAGCCCAAGGGGTTAGCCTACGAGCAGTACTTC.

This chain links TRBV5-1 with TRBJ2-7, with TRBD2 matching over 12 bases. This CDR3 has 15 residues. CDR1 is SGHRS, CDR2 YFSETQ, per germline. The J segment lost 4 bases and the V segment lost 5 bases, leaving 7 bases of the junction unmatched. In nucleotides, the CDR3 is TGCGCCAGCAGACCTAGCGGGGGGGCAGTTTACGAGCAGTACTTC. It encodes CASRPSGGAVYEQYF.

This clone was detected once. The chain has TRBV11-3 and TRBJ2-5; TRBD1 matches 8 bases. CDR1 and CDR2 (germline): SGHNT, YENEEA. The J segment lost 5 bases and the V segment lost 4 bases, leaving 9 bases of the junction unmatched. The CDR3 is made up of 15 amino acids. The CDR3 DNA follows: TGTGCCAGCAGCTACAGGGGGGCCGGGGATGAGACCCAGTACTTC. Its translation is CASSYRGAGDETQYF.

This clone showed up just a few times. CDR3 nucleotides: TGTGCCAGCAGCTTATCCAACGTGAGGACACATGAGCAGTTCTTC. This encodes CASSLSNVRTHEQFF. The chain carries TRBV7-2 and TRBJ2-1; possibly TRBD1 for D (5 bases). This CDR3 region has 15 residues. From germline, CDR1 is SGHTA and CDR2 FQGNSA. V was pared by 2 bases and J by 8 bases, with 16 bases between.

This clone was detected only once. The CDR3 sequence: CASSLQTGDEAFF. Written as DNA, the CDR3 is TGTGCCAGCAGCTTACAGACAGGCGATGAAGCTTTCTTT. The rearrangement joins TRBV9 to TRBJ1-1; TRBD1 might be the D (6 bases). Trimming took off 4 bases at V and 7 bases at J, with 14 bases between the two ends. Germline V gives CDR1 SGDLS, CDR2 YYNGEE. This CDR3 comprises 13 residues.

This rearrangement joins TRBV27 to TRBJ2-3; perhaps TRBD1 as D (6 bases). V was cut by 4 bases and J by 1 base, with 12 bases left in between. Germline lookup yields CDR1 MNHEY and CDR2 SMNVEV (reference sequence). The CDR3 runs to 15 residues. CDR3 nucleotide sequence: TGTGCCAGCAGTTCGACAGGAAGGCGCACAGATACGCAGTATTTT. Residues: CASSSTGRRTDTQYF.

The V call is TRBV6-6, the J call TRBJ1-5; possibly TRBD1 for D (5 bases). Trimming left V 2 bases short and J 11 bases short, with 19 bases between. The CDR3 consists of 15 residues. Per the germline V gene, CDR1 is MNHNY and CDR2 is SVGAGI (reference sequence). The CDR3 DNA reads TGTGCCAGCAGTTACGGCCTTGGCAGGGAGGTGGCCCAGCATTTT. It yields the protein CASSYGLGREVAQHF.

The CDR3 nucleotides are TGTGCCAGCAGCTTAGGGACTAGCGGGAGGGCTGACATCGGTGAGCAGTTCTTC. Its protein is CASSLGTSGRADIGEQFF. The chain links TRBV7-3 to TRBJ2-1; 16 bases fit TRBD2. With 2 bases clipped from V and 9 bases from J, the junction kept 10 bases outside the gene matches. The CDR3 sequence is 18 residues long. The germline gives CDR1 SGHTA, CDR2 FQGTGA.

CDR3 region: CASSTAGRLETQYF. The CDR3 DNA reads as TGTGCCAGTAGTACCGCTGGGAGGCTAGAGACCCAGTACTTC. The chain has TRBV19 and TRBJ2-5, with D perhaps matching TRBD2 (6 bases). The CDR3 covers 14 residues. Germline CDR1 is LNHDA and CDR2 is SQIVND (reference sequence). The V and J ends lost 4 bases and 4 bases respectively, with 13 bases between them.

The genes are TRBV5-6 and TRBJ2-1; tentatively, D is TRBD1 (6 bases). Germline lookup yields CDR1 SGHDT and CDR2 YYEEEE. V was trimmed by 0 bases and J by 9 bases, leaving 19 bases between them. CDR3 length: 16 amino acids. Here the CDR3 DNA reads TGTGCCAGCAGCTTGGGGTTGGGGGCAACTTCCTTTGAGCAGTTCTTC. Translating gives CASSLGLGATSFEQFF. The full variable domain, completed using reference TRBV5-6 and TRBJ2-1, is DAGVTQSPTHLIKTRGQQVTLRCSPKSGHDTVSWYQQALGQGPQFIFQYYEEEERQRGNFPDRFSGHQFPNYSSELNVNALLLGDSALYLCASSLGLGATSFEQFFGPGTRLTVL.